The clone carrying this TCR beta chain was counted many times. Its specificity is unknown. Conversion of TCR transcripts into cDNA relied on 5'RACE template switching, which added a universal primer site and UMIs. TCRdb itself ran the 5' RACE reads through MiXCR, one entry per CDR3 protein. The table shows about 320,000 distinct CDR3 sequences, with approximately 4% occurring only once. This sample is part of a study of T cells after yellow fever vaccination. Looking at the study overall: Libraries from low-cell-number fractions were prepared with the SMART-Seq v4 Ultra Low Input RNA kit. General study points: A weaker secondary response peaked on day 5, the primary on day 15.

The germline V gene encodes CDR1 SGHRS and CDR2 YFSETQ. With 4 bases removed from V and 0 bases from J, the gap between germline ends came to 14 bases. This CDR3 is 16 amino acids long. This sample comprised PBMCs, obtained 15 days after the yellow fever booster vaccination. The rearrangement links TRBV5-1 to TRBJ2-1, with D perhaps TRBD2 (6 bases). This clonotype was sampled from a man in his late teens or twenties who received the YFV17D yellow fever vaccine. In DNA form, the CDR3 reads TGCGCCAGCAGCCCGGAGGGCCTTAACTCCTACAATGAGCAGTTCTTC. It is translated as CASSPEGLNSYNEQFF.